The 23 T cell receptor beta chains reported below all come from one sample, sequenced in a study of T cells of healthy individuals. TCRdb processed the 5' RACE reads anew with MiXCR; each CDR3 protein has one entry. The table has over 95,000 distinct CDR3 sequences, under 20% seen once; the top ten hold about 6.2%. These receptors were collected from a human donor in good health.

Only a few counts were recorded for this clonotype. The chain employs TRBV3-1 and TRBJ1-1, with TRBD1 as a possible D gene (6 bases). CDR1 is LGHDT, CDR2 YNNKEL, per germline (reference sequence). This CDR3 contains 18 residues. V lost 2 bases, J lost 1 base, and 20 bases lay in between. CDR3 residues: CASSQPHGAGDGNTEAFF. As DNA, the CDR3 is TGTGCCAGCAGCCAACCCCACGGGGCAGGGGATGGGAACACTGAAGCTTTCTTT.

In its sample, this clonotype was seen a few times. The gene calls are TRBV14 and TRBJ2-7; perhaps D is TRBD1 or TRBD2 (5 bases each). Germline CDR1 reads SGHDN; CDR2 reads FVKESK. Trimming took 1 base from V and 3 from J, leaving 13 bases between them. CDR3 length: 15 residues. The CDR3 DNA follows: TGTGCCAGCAGCCAAGCTCCGGGACCAAACTACGAGCAGTACTTC. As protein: CASSQAPGPNYEQYF.

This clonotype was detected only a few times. The CDR3 region is CATLDQQETQYF. In nucleotides, the CDR3 is TGTGCCACCCTGGACCAGCAAGAGACCCAGTACTTC. The chain carries TRBV28 and TRBJ2-5; D unresolved. The germline CDR1 and CDR2 sequences are MDHEN and SYDVKM. This CDR3 region has 12 residues. Trimming removed 10 bases at V and 2 bases at J, with 11 bases between.

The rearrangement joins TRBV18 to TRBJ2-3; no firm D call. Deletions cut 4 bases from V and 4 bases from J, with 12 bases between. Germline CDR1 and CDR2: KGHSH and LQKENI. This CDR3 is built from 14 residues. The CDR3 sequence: CASSLPILADTQYF. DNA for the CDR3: TGTGCCAGCTCACTTCCTATTTTGGCAGATACGCAGTATTTT.

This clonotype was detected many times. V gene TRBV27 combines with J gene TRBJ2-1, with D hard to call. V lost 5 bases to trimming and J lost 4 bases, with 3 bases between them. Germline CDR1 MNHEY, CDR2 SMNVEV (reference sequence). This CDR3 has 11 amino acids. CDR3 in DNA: TGTGCCAGCAGTCTGTACAATGAGCAGTTCTTC. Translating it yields CASSLYNEQFF.

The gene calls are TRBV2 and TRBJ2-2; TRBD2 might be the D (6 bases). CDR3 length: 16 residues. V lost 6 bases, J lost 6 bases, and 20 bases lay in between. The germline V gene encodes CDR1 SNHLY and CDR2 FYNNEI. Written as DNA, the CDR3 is TGTGCCAGCAGCTACCTCGGGACCCCGGGGGCCGGGGAGCTGTTTTTT. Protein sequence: CASSYLGTPGAGELFF.

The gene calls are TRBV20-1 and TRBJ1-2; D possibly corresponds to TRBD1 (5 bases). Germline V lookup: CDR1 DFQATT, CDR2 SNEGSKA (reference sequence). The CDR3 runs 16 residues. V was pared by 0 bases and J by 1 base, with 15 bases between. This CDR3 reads CSARDRRGGDNYGYTF. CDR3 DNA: TGCAGTGCTAGAGATAGACGGGGAGGGGATAACTATGGCTACACCTTC.

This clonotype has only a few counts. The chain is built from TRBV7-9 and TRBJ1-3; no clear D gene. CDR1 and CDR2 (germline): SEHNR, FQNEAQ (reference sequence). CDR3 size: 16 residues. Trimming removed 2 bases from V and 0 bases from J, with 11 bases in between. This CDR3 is CASSLSYPFSGNTIYF. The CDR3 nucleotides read TGTGCCAGCAGCTTATCTTACCCGTTCTCTGGAAACACCATATATTTT.

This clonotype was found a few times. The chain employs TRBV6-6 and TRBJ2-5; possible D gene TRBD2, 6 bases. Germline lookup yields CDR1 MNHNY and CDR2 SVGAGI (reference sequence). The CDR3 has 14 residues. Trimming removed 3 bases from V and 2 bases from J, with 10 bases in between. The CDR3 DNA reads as TGTGCCAGCAGTTATCGGAGCGGGCAAGAGACCCAGTACTTC. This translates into CASSYRSGQETQYF.

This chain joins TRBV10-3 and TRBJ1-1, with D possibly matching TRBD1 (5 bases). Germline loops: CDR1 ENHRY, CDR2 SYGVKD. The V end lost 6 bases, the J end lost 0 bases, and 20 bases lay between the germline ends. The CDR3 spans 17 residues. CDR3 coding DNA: TGTGCCATCAGCGTAGCACCCGGGACCGAGATGAACACTGAAGCTTTCTTT. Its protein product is CAISVAPGTEMNTEAFF.

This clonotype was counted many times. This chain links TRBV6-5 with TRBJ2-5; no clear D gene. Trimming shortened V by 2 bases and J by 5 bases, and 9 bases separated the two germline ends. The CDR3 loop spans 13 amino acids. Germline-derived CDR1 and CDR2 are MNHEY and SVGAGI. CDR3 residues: CASSYQQSETQYF. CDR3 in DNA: TGTGCCAGCAGTTACCAGCAGTCGGAGACCCAGTACTTC.

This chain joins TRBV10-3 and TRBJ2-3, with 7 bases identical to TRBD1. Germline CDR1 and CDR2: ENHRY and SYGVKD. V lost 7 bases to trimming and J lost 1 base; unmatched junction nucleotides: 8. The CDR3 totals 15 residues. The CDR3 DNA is TGTGCCATCACCGAGACAGGGTTAGGCACAGATACGCAGTATTTT. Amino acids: CAITETGLGTDTQYF.

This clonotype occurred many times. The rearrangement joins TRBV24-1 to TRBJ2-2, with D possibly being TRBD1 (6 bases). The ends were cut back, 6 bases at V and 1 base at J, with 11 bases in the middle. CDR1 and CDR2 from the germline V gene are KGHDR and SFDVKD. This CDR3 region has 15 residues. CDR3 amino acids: CATSSRQVNTGELFF. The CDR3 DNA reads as TGTGCCACCAGTTCTAGACAGGTGAACACCGGGGAGCTGTTTTTT.

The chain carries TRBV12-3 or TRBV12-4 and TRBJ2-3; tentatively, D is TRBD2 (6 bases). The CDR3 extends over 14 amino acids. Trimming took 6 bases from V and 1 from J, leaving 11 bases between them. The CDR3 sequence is CASRTGGGTDTQYF. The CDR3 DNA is TGTGCCAGCAGGACCGGAGGGGGCACAGATACGCAGTATTTT.

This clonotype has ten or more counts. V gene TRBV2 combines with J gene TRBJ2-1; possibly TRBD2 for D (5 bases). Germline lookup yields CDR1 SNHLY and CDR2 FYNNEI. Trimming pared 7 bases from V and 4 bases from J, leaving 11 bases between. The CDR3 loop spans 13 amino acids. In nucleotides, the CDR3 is TGTGCCAGCACCTCGACTAATTACAATGAGCAGTTCTTC. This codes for CASTSTNYNEQFF.

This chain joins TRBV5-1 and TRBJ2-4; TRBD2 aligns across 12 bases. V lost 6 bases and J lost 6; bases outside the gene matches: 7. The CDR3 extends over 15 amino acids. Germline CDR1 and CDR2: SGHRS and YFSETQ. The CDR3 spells CASNPGTSGSNIQYF. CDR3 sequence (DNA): TGCGCCAGCAACCCGGGGACTAGCGGGTCAAACATTCAGTACTTC.

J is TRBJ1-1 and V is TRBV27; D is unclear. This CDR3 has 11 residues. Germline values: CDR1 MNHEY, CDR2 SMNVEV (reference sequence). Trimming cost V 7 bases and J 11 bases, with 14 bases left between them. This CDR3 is CASKRGRKAFF. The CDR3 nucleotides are TGTGCCAGCAAAAGAGGACGTAAGGCTTTCTTT.

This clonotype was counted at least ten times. The CDR3 DNA follows: TGTGCCAGCAGTTACCGGGGCAGATCAACTAATGAAAAACTGTTTTTT. Translation gives CASSYRGRSTNEKLFF. This sequence joins TRBV6-6 and TRBJ1-4; D may be TRBD1 (5 bases). The germline gives CDR1 MNHNY, CDR2 SVGAGI (reference sequence). This CDR3 is built from 16 residues. V lost 2 bases, J lost 0 bases, and 10 bases lay in between.

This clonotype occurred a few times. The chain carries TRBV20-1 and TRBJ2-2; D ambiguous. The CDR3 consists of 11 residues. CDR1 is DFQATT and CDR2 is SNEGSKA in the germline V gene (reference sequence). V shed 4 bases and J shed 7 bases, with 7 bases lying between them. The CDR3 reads CSATYNGELFF. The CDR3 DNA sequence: TGCAGTGCTACTTATAACGGGGAGCTGTTTTTT.

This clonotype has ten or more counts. Written as DNA, the CDR3 is TGTGCCAGCGCCCCGACTTTTCCTTCCTACGAGCAGTACTTC. This gives the protein CASAPTFPSYEQYF. The V gene is TRBV6-5, the J gene TRBJ2-7; D is uncertain. Trimming removed 8 bases at V and 1 base at J, with 15 bases between. The CDR3 sequence is 14 residues long. From germline, CDR1 is MNHEY and CDR2 SVGAGI.

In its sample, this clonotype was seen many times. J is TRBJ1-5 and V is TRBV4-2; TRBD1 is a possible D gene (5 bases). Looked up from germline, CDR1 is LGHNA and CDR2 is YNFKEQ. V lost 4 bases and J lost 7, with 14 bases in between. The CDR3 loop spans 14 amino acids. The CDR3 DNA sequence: TGTGCCAGCAGCCGGGGGGGGATATTCCAGCCCCAGCATTTT. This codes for CASSRGGIFQPQHF.

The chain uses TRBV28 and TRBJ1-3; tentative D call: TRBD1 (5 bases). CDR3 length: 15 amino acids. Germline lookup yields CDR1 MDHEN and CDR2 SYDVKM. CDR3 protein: CATLGGASPGNTIYF. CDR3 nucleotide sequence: TGTGCTACTTTGGGAGGGGCATCTCCGGGAAACACCATATATTTT.

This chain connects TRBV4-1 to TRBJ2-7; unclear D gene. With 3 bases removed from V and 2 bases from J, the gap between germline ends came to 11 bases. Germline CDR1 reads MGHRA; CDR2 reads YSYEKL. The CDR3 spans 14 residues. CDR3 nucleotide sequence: TGCGCCAGCAGCCATGTGGGTAGGACCTACGAGCAGTACTTC. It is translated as CASSHVGRTYEQYF.